This T cell receptor (beta chain) was observed in a study of T cells after yellow fever vaccination. Study-wide findings and caveats: Post-booster repertoires contained most primary-vaccination clones again (roughly 95% CD4, 85% to 90% CD8). Clonotypes appearing in both CD4 and CD8 compartments existed, and their share was small.

TCRdb redid the calling of the 5' RACE reads with MiXCR, one entry per CDR3 protein. The sample includes nearly 550,000 distinct CDR3 sequences, about a fifth of them seen just once. CDR1 SGHVS and CDR2 FQNEAQ come from the germline V gene. This CDR3 is 14 amino acids long. J was trimmed by 1 base and V by 5 bases; bases with no gene match: 4. This clonotype was recorded a few times. Antigen specificity is unknown. This receptor was taken from a man in his thirties or forties who received the YFV17D yellow fever vaccine. The chain joins TRBV7-8 to TRBJ1-1, with TRBD1 identical over 7 bases. The sample was PBMCs, taken 15 days after the yellow fever booster vaccination. The CDR3 protein is CASSKGQRNTEAFF. In DNA, the CDR3 is TGTGCCAGCAGCAAGGGACAGAGGAACACTGAAGCTTTCTTT.